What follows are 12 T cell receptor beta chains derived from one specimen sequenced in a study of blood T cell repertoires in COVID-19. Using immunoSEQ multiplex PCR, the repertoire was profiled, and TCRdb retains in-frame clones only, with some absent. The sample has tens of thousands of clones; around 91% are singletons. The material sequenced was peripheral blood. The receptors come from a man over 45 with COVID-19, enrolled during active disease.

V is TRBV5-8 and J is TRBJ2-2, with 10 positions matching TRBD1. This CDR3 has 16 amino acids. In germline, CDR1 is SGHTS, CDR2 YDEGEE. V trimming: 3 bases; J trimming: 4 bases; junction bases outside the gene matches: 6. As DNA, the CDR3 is TGTGCCAGCAGCTCCTGGACAGGGGGAATCACCGGGGAGCTGTTTTTT. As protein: CASSSWTGGITGELFF.

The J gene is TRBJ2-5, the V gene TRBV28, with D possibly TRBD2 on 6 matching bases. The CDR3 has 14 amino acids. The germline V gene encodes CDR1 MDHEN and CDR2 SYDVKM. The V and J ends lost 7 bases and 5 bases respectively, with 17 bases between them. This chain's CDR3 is CASTSSGVSETQYF. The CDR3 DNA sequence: TGTGCCAGCACCTCTTCGGGGGTATCGGAGACCCAGTACTTC.

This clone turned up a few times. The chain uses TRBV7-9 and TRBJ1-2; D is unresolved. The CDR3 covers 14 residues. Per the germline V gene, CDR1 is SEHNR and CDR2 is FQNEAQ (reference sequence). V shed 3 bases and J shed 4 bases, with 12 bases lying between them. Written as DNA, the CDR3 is TGTGCCAGCAGCTTTAAATCCTTCCTCTATGGCTACACCTTC. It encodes CASSFKSFLYGYTF.

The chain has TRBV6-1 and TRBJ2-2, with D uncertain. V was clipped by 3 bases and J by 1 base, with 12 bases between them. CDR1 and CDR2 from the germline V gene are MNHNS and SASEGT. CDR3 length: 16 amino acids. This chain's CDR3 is CASSERAAWNTGELFF. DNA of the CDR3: TGTGCCAGCAGTGAGCGTGCAGCGTGGAACACCGGGGAGCTGTTTTTT.

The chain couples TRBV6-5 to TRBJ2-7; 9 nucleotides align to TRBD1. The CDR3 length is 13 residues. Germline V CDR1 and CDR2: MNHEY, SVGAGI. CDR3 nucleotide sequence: TGTGTCGTGTGGGACAGGGCTTCCTACGAGCAGTACTTC. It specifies CVVWDRASYEQYF.

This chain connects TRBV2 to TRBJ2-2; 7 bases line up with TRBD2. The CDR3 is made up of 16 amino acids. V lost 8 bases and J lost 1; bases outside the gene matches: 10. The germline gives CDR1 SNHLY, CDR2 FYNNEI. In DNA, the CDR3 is TGTGCCAGCGCCCCCAAGACTAGCAGGAACACCGGGGAGCTGTTTTTT. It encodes CASAPKTSRNTGELFF.

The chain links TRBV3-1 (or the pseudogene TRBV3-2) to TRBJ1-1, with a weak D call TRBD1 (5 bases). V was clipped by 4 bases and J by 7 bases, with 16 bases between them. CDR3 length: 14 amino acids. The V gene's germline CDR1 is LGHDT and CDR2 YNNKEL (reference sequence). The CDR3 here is CASSLFRTRSEAFF. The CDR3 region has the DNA TGTGCCAGCAGCCTGTTCCGGACACGAAGTGAAGCTTTCTTT.

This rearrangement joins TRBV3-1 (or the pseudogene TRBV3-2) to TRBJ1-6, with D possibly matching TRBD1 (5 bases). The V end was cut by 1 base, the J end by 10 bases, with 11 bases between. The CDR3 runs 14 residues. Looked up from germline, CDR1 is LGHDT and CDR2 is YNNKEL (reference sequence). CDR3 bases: TGTGCCAGCAGCCAAGGGCAGGGAAGATCACCCCTCCACTTT. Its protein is CASSQGQGRSPLHF.

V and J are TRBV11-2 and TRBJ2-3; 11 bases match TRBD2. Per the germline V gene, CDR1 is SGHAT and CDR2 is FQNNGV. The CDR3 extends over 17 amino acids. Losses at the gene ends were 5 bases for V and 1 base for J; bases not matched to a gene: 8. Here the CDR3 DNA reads TGTGCCAGCAGCGTCGAGTTGGGACTAGCGGGCACAGATACGCAGTATTTT. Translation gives CASSVELGLAGTDTQYF.

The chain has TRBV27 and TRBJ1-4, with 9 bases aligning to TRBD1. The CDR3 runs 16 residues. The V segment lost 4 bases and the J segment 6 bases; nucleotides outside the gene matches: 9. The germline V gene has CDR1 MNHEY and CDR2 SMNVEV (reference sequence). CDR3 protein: CASSSGWDREHEKLFF. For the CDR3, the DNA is TGTGCCAGCAGTTCCGGTTGGGACAGGGAACATGAAAAACTGTTTTTT.

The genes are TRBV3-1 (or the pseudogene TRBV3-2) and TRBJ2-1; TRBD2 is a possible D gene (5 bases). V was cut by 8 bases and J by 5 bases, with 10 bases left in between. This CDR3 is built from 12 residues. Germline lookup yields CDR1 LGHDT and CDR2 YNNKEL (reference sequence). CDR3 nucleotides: TGTGCCAGCGAGGGCCTTCACAATGAGCAGTTCTTC. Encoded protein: CASEGLHNEQFF.

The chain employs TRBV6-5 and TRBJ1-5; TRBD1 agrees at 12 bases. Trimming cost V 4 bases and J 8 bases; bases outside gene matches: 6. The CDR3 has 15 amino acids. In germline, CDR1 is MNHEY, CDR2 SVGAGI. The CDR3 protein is CASSSGTGGEKPQHF. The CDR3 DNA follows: TGTGCCAGCAGTTCCGGGACAGGGGGCGAGAAGCCCCAGCATTTT.